One and the same sample provided the 8 T cell receptor beta chains below, sequenced in a study of response to subunit inactivated influenza vaccine. TCRdb reprocessed the RT-PCR reads with MiXCR, giving one entry per CDR3 protein. The sample contains some 180,000 distinct CDR3 sequences, about a tenth of which appear only once. The source was non-naive T cells sorted from PBMCs, collected on the day of vaccination. The receptors shown here come from a man aged 45 to 65 who received an inactivated influenza vaccine.

The chain is built from TRBV12-3 or TRBV12-4 and TRBJ1-6; 9 bases agree with TRBD1. Trimming cost V 5 bases and J 13 bases; bases outside gene matches: 9. The CDR3 covers 14 residues. In nucleotides, the CDR3 is TGTGCCAGCAGTCTAAGGGACAGGGCGGCTCCCCTCCACTTT. It specifies CASSLRDRAAPLHF.

This clonotype was seen more than once but under ten times. This rearrangement joins TRBV3-1 to TRBJ2-1; TRBD1 is a possible D gene (6 bases). Trimming took 2 bases from V and 3 from J, leaving 11 bases between them. CDR3 length: 15 residues. CDR1 and CDR2 from the germline V gene are LGHDT and YNNKEL (reference sequence). CDR3 residues: CASSQPGQLYNEQFF. DNA of the CDR3: TGTGCCAGCAGCCAACCGGGACAACTCTACAATGAGCAGTTCTTC.

The chain links TRBV10-1 to TRBJ2-3; D may correspond to TRBD1 or TRBD2 (5 bases each). The CDR3 has 16 amino acids. Trimming took off 8 bases at V and 6 bases at J, with 24 bases between the two ends. Germline CDR1 and CDR2: WNHNN and SYGVQD (reference sequence). This CDR3 reads CASSHRGLKPSDTQYF. Written as DNA, the CDR3 is TGCGCCAGCTCACACCGGGGCCTAAAACCCAGCGATACGCAGTATTTT.

The sample holds many counts of this clonotype. Here the CDR3 reads CASSPTLTGRGANTGELFF. The DNA for the CDR3 is TGTGCCAGCAGCCCAACTCTCACCGGACGGGGCGCGAACACCGGGGAGCTGTTTTTT. The chain couples TRBV7-8 to TRBJ2-2, with D perhaps assigned TRBD1 or TRBD2 (5 bases each). V gave up 5 bases and J gave up 0 bases, with 22 bases separating them. Per germline, CDR1 SGHVS and CDR2 FQNEAQ. The CDR3 has 19 residues.

There are many counts of this clonotype. The chain recombines TRBV12-3 or TRBV12-4 with TRBJ1-1, with D maybe TRBD1 (6 bases). Trimming took off 3 bases at V and 3 bases at J, with 29 bases between the two ends. This CDR3 has 20 amino acids. The CDR3 reads CASSFGDWGRTLVEDTEAFF. CDR3 bases: TGTGCCAGCAGTTTCGGGGATTGGGGGCGGACCTTAGTGGAGGACACTGAAGCTTTCTTT.

This clonotype was counted between two and nine times. V gene TRBV28 combines with J gene TRBJ2-1; TRBD2 matches at 7 bases. Trimming at V came to 3 bases and at J to 0 bases, leaving 17 bases not matched to a gene. Germline CDR1 is MDHEN and CDR2 is SYDVKM. This CDR3 is 20 amino acids long. The CDR3 here is CASSFGVVGRFLRSYNEQFF. CDR3 bases: TGTGCCAGCAGTTTTGGGGTAGTCGGGAGGTTCCTACGCTCCTACAATGAGCAGTTCTTC.

This clonotype was observed at least ten times. The gene calls are TRBV27 and TRBJ2-6, with 9 bases fitting TRBD2. Germline-derived CDR1 and CDR2 are MNHEY and SMNVEV (reference sequence). The CDR3 covers 17 residues. The V and J ends lost 6 bases and 0 bases, in that order; junction bases with no gene match: 6. CDR3 sequence (DNA): TGTGCCAGCAGGCGACTAGCGGAGCTCTCTGGGGCCAACGTCCTGACTTTC. It yields the protein CASRRLAELSGANVLTF.

The chain uses TRBV10-3 and TRBJ2-7; no clear D. V was shortened by 2 bases and J by 1 base, with 3 bases between the two germline ends. There are 12 residues in the CDR3. Per germline, CDR1 ENHRY and CDR2 SYGVKD. The CDR3 bases are TGTGCCATCAGTGAGGTTTCCTACGAGCAGTACTTC. Amino acid sequence: CAISEVSYEQYF.